These T cell receptor beta chains were read from a single sample in a study of OX40 agonist ivuxolimab in advanced cancers. The repertoire was sequenced with immunoSEQ multiplex PCR; TCRdb's copy has only in-frame clones and lacks some. The sample lists 65,000 to 75,000 clones, more than 75% occurring once. The sample in question was CD4+ or CD8+ T cells sorted from blood, obtained in a trial of the OX40 agonist ivuxolimab. These receptors all stem from an adult with an advanced solid tumor such as melanoma, head and neck, liver or kidney cancer. Both conserved end residues are trimmed from each CDR3. The order of the fields is V gene, clone size, CDR3 protein. Clone size is not always given. Where it is, it says once, few, many or a class for expanded clones.

TRBV4-2,few,ASSQVPSTEAF
TRBV18,-,ASSPTRDSFGGYT
TRBV7-2,-,ASSLVGWEQY
TRBV4-1,-,ASSHDGGSSYNSPLH
TRBV5-4,-,ASSLRQFQETQY
TRBV29-1,-,SVPATVGATNEKLF
TRBV28,-,ASGGPQGYTGELF
TRBV30,few,AWSPTRSSGELF
TRBV6-1,-,ASSVGSQLAKNIQY
TRBV29-1,-,SVGGDSHNQPQH
TRBV5-1,-,ASSLWGDPLRQETQY
TRBV28,-,ASSLDRESY
TRBV9,-,ASSVVTETQGYGYT
TRBV11-3,-,ASSLIGLAATDTQY
TRBV21-1,-,ASSNCGDYGYT
TRBV4-1,-,ASSQGDLAGGQETQY
TRBV19,-,ASIPHGSPSGNTIY
TRBV7-9,-,ASSPTVGGPRRTGELF
TRBV6-1,-,ASSEHPTGHQPQH
TRBV7-9,-,ASSYGSGNQPQH
TRBV7-9,-,ASSPRGHRAGSGYT
TRBV4-2,-,ASSRTDPDTQY
TRBV6-6,-,ASSLNRGGNQPQH
TRBV29-1,-,SVVSGGETQY
TRBV5-1,-,ASSLDGQGNTEAF
TRBV14,-,ASSQDFSGANVLT
TRBV5-1,once,ASSRTDDSPLH
TRBV10-3,few,AIKDPNTEAF
TRBV19,once,ASRANGPTEAF
TRBV2,-,ASRGFTYEQY
TRBV7-3,-,ASSSGAGNEQY
TRBV11-3,-,ASSTSGDRPNYGYT
TRBV15,-,ATSRVGRPETQY
TRBV18,-,ATNSDSVGELF
TRBV12-5,-,ASGSSQGGARTEAF
TRBV30,-,AWTRQENTEAF
TRBV28,-,ASSPRLGGLYGYT
TRBV6-1,-,ASRHNQPQH
TRBV11-2,-,ASSSRTSGGGPRNEQF
TRBV21-1,-,ASSSSGEDRSLTDTQY
TRBV19,-,ASSIEKTGGYT
TRBV2,-,ASSEAGGSGGGELF
TRBV28,-,ASSSLSREQY
TRBV30,-,AWSGGTELNSNQPQH
TRBV6-4,-,ASSEGATGSPLH
TRBV18,-,ASSPTQVSGNTIY
TRBV5-1,-,ASGRGAYEQY
TRBV27,-,ASSWGGSNQPQH
TRBV30,-,AWSADRDEQF
TRBV6-1,once,ASTTPGSTEAF
TRBV7-8,-,ASSLARGDQPQH
TRBV7-3,-,ASSLELADEQF
TRBV7-9,-,ASSLEQGTQY
TRBV4-3,-,ASSQEPTGSSYNSPLH
TRBV25-1,-,ASSGTGNNQPQH